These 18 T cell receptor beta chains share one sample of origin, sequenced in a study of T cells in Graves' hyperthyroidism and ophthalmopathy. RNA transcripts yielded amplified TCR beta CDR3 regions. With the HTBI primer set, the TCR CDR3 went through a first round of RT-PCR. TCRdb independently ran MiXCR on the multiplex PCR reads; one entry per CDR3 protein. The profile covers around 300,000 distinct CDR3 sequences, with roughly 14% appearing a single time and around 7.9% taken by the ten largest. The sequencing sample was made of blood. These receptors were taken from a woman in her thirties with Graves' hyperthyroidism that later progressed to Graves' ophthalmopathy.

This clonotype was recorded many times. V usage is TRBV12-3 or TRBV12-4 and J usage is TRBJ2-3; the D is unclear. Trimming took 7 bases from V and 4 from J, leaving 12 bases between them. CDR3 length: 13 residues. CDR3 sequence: CASTALTADTQYF. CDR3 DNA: TGTGCCAGCACCGCCCTGACCGCAGATACGCAGTATTTT.

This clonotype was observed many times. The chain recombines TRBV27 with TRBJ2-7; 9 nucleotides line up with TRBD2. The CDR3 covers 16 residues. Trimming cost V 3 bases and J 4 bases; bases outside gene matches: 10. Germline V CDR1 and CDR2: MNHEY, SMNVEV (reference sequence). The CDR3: CASSLRPSSGAYEQYF. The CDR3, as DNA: TGTGCCAGCAGTTTGAGGCCGTCTAGCGGGGCTTACGAGCAGTACTTC.

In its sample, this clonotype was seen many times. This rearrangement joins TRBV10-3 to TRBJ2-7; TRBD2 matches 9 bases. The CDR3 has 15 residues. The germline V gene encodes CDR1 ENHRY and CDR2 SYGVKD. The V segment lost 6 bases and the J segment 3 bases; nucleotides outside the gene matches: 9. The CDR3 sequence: CAIRAAAGGVYEQYF. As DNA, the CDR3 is TGTGCCATCAGGGCTGCTGCGGGAGGGGTCTACGAGCAGTACTTC.

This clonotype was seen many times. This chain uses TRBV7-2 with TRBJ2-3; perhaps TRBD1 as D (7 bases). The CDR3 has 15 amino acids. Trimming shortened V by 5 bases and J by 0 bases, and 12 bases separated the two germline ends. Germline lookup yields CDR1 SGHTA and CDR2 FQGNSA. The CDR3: CASSPGGLSTDTQYF. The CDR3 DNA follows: TGTGCCAGCAGCCCAGGGGGGCTTAGCACAGATACGCAGTATTTT.

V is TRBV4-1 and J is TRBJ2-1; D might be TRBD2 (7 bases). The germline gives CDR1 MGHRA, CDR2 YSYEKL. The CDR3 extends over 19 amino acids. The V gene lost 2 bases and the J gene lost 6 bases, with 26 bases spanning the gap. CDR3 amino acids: CASSQREVGGAGEPNEQFF. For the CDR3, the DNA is TGCGCCAGCAGCCAAAGGGAAGTTGGGGGGGCGGGAGAGCCCAATGAGCAGTTCTTC.

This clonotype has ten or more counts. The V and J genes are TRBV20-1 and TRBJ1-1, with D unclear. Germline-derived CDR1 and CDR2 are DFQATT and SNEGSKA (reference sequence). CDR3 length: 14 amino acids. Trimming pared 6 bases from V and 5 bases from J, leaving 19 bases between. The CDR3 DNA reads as TGCAGTGCAAACCCGGGCTACGAAGGGACTGAAGCTTTCTTT. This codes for CSANPGYEGTEAFF.

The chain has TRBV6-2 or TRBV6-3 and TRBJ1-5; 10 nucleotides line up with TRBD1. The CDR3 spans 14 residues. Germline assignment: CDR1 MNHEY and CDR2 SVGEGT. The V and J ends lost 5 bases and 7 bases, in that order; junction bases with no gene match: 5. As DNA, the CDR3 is TGTGCCAGCAGTAACGGACAGGGGGACCAGCCCCAGCATTTT. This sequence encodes CASSNGQGDQPQHF.

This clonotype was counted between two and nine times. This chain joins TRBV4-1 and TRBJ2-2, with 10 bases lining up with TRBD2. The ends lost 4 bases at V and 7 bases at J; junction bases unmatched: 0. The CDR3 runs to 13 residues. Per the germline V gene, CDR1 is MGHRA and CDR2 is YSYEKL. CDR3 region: CASSPSGSGELFF. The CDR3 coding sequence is TGCGCCAGCAGCCCTAGCGGGAGCGGGGAGCTGTTTTTT.

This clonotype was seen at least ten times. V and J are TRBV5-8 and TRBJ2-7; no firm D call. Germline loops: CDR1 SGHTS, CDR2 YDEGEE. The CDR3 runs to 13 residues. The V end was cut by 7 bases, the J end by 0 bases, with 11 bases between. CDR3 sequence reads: CASGPRSSYEQYF. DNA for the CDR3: TGTGCCAGCGGGCCAAGGAGCTCCTACGAGCAGTACTTC.

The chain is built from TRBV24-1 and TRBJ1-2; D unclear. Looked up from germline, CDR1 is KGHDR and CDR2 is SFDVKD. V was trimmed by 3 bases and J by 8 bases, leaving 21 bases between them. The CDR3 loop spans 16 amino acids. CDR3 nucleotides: TGTGCCACCAGTGATGCGGGAGGCCGCCGCAATCGGGGCTACACCTTC. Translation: CATSDAGGRRNRGYTF.

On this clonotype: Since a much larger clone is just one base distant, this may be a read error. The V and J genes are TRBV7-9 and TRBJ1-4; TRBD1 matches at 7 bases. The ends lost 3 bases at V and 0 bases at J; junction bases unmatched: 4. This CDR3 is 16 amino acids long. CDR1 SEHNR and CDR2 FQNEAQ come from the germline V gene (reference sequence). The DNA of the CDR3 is TGTGCCAGCAGCTTCGGACAGGTTGCAACTAATGAAAAACTGTTTTTT. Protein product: CASSFGQVATNEKLFF.

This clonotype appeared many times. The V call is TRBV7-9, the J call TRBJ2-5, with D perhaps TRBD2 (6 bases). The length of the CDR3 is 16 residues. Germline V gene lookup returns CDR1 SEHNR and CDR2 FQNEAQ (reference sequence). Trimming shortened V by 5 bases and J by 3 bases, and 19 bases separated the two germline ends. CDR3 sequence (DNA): TGTGCCAGCAGCCCCCACCGTGATAGCGGAGAAGAGACCCAGTACTTC. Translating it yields CASSPHRDSGEETQYF.

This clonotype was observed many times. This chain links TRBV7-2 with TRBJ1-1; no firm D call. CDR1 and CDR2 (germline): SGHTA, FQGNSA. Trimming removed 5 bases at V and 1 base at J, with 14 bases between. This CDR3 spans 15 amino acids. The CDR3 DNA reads TGTGCCAGCAGCCCCCGTAGGGAAAAGAACACTGAAGCTTTCTTT. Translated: CASSPRREKNTEAFF.

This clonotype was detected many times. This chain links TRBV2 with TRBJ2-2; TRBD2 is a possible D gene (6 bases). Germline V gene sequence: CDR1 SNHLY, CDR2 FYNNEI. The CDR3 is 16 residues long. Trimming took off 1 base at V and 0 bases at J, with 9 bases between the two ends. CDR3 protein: CASSEGRGANTGELFF. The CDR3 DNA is TGTGCCAGCAGTGAAGGGAGGGGCGCGAACACCGGGGAGCTGTTTTTT.

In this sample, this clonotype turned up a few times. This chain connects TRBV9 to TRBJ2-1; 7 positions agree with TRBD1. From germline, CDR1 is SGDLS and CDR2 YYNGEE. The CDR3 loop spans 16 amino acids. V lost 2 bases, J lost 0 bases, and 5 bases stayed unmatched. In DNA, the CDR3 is TGTGCCAGCAGCGTCTCTCCAGGGGGCTCCTACAATGAGCAGTTCTTC. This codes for CASSVSPGGSYNEQFF.

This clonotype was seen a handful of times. CDR3 nucleotides: TGTGCCAGCAGCGTTGATAGCGGGAGAGAAGGCGGGGAGCTGTTTTTT. It is translated as CASSVDSGREGGELFF. The J gene is TRBJ2-2, the V gene TRBV9, with 9 bases matching TRBD2. Germline assignment: CDR1 SGDLS and CDR2 YYNGEE. CDR3 length: 16 residues. After removal of 2 bases from V and 7 bases from J, the junction contained 9 bases not matched to a gene.

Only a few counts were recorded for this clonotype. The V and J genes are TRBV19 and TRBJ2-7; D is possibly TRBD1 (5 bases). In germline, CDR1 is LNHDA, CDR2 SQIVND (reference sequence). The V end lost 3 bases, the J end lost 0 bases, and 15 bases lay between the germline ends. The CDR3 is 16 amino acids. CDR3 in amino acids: CASSMGQAFNSYEQYF. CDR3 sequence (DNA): TGTGCCAGTAGTATGGGGCAGGCCTTCAACTCCTACGAGCAGTACTTC.

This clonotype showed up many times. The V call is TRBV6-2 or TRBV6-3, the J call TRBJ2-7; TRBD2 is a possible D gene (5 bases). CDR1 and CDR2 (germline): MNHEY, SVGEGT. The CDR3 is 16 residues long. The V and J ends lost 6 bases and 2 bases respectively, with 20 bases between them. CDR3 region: CASRTHYSGSPYEQYF. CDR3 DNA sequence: TGTGCCAGCAGGACTCATTACAGTGGGAGCCCCTACGAGCAGTACTTC.